These 9 T cell receptor beta chains were all obtained from the same sample, sequenced in a study of cytomegalovirus exposure and HLA in healthy donors. It was with 60 Vbeta and 13 Jbeta primers that the PCR ran. Assay: immunoSEQ multiplex PCR; the TCRdb copy retains only in-frame clones and omits some. Here the sample spans 110,000 to 150,000 clones, around four fifths being singletons. Sequenced material: PBMCs. These receptors were collected from a male donor in good health and CMV-seronegative.

The V call is TRBV20-1, the J call TRBJ1-2; no firm D call. This CDR3 region has 10 residues. Germline CDR1 and CDR2: DFQATT and SNEGSKA (reference sequence). Trimming took 3 bases from V and 4 from J, leaving 3 bases between them. CDR3: CSASLYGYTF. The CDR3 DNA reads as TGCAGTGCTAGCCTCTATGGCTACACCTTC.

The J gene is TRBJ2-7, the V gene TRBV5-4, with D possibly matching TRBD2 (6 bases). Germline V CDR1 and CDR2: SGHNT, YYREEE (reference sequence). V was shortened by 4 bases and J by 4 bases, with 15 bases between the two germline ends. The CDR3 spans 14 residues. The CDR3 sequence is CASSPGVGGYEQYF. The CDR3 nucleotides are TGTGCCAGCAGCCCCGGGGTCGGAGGGTACGAGCAGTACTTC.

A word on this clone: Other DNA sequences in the sample encode the same CDR3. The J gene is TRBJ1-1, the V gene TRBV28; weak D call: TRBD1 (5 bases). Germline lookup yields CDR1 MDHEN and CDR2 SYDVKM. With 3 bases removed from V and 5 bases from J, the gap between germline ends came to 10 bases. The CDR3 sequence is 13 residues long. CDR3 coding DNA: TGTGCCAGCAGTTTCGGGGGGGGGACTGAAGCTTTCTTT. It encodes CASSFGGGTEAFF.

The chain recombines TRBV14 with TRBJ2-1; D unclear. V dropped 4 bases and J dropped 0 bases, with 7 bases sitting between them. There are 14 residues in the CDR3. Germline loops: CDR1 SGHDN, CDR2 FVKESK. The CDR3 DNA reads TGTGCCAGCAGCCGTTCAGTCTCCTACAATGAGCAGTTCTTC. Translating it yields CASSRSVSYNEQFF.

This clone was found a few times. The chain's CDR3 is CASNNPRSGTEAFF. CDR3 DNA: TGTGCCAGTAATAACCCGCGGTCGGGGACTGAAGCTTTCTTT. The chain joins TRBV19 to TRBJ1-1, with no clear D. V lost 7 bases to trimming and J lost 5 bases, with 17 bases between them. CDR3 length equals 14 residues. Germline lookup yields CDR1 LNHDA and CDR2 SQIVND (reference sequence).

The CDR3 loop is CASSLTGESGNTIYF. The CDR3, as DNA: TGTGCCAGCAGTTTGACAGGGGAATCTGGAAACACCATATATTTT. This rearrangement joins TRBV27 to TRBJ1-3, with TRBD1 identical over 8 bases. The CDR3 is 15 residues long. J was trimmed by 1 base and V by 3 bases; bases with no gene match: 2. CDR1 MNHEY and CDR2 SMNVEV come from the germline V gene (reference sequence).

The rearrangement links TRBV18 to TRBJ2-7; 10 bases match TRBD1. V was pared by 6 bases and J by 2 bases, with 19 bases of the junction left unmatched. The CDR3 runs 19 residues. Germline V CDR1 and CDR2: KGHSH, LQKENI. The CDR3 region has the DNA TGTGCCAGCTCGCCGACCAGGAGTTTATGGGACAGGGGAACCTACGAGCAGTACTTC. This sequence encodes CASSPTRSLWDRGTYEQYF.

The rearrangement uses TRBV4-1 and TRBJ2-2; perhaps TRBD1 as D (6 bases). In germline, CDR1 is MGHRA, CDR2 YSYEKL. The V end lost 0 bases, the J end lost 7 bases, and 9 bases lay between the germline ends. This CDR3 is built from 14 residues. As DNA, the CDR3 is TGCGCCAGCAGCCAAGATCCCAGGGGCGGGGAGCTGTTTTTT. Translation: CASSQDPRGGELFF.

A few counts support this clone. The chain uses TRBV27 and TRBJ1-5; perhaps TRBD1 as D (5 bases). The CDR3 loop spans 15 amino acids. Germline V CDR1 and CDR2: MNHEY, SMNVEV (reference sequence). The V end was cut by 4 bases, the J end by 2 bases, with 12 bases between. CDR3 nucleotide sequence: TGTGCCAGCAGTTCGTACTCGGGGGGCAATCAGCCCCAGCATTTT. Protein product: CASSSYSGGNQPQHF.